This TCR beta chain was found in a study of Ad26.COV2.S vaccination and SARS-CoV-2 variants. Background on the study: Participants got Ad26.COV2.S intramuscularly, once or twice 56 days apart. Findings and caveats of the study: Reportedly, after vaccination the spike-specific CD8+ and CD4+ T cell responses displayed substantial breadth.

Treatment reported: 15 to 20 received Ad26.COV2.S at low or high dose, single or two shots; about 5 received placebo; per-sample allocation not given. It was on day 63 after the first vaccine or placebo injection that samples were taken. An Ad26 vector expressing Wuhan-strain SARS-CoV-2 spike served as the vaccine. Concerning this clone: The antigen is not known.

Clones were read by immunoSEQ multiplex PCR, and TCRdb kept only the in-frame ones, dropping some. The sample carries more than 300,000 clones, about 87% recorded once. The receptor's source is a person aged 18-65 years who received the Ad26.COV2.S COVID-19 vaccine or a placebo. Sequences were derived from peripheral blood, sampled in a trial of Ad26.COV2.S vaccine versus placebo.

The CDR3 is CASSDNHRASYNSPLHF. The CDR3 nucleotides are TGTGCCAGCAGCGATAACCACAGGGCCTCCTATAATTCACCCCTCCACTTT. The genes are TRBV3-1 (or the pseudogene TRBV3-2) and TRBJ1-6, with D possibly matching TRBD1 (6 bases). CDR3 size: 17 residues. With 5 bases removed from V and 0 bases from J, the gap between germline ends came to 14 bases. Germline V gene lookup returns CDR1 LGHDT and CDR2 YNNKEL (reference sequence).